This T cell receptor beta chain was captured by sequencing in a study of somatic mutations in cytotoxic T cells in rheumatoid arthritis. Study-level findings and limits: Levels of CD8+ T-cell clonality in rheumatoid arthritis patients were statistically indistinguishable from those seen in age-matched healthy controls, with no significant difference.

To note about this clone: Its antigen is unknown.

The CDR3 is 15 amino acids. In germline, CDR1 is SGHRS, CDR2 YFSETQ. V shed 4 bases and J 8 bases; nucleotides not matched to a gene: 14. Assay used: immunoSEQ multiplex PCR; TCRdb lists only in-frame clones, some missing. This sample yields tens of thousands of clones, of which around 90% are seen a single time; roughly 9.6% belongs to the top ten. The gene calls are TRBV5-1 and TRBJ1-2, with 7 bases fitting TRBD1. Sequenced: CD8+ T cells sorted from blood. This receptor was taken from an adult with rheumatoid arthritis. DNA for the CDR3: TGCGCCAGCAGCATTTCCGGGACAGACCCTGAGGGCTACACCTTC. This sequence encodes CASSISGTDPEGYTF. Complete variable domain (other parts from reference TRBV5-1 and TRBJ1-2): KAGVTQTPRYLIKTRGQQVTLSCSPISGHRSVSWYQQTPGQGLQFLFEYFSETQRNKGNFPGRFSGRQFSNSRSEMNVSTLELGDSALYLCASSISGTDPEGYTFGSGTRLTVV.